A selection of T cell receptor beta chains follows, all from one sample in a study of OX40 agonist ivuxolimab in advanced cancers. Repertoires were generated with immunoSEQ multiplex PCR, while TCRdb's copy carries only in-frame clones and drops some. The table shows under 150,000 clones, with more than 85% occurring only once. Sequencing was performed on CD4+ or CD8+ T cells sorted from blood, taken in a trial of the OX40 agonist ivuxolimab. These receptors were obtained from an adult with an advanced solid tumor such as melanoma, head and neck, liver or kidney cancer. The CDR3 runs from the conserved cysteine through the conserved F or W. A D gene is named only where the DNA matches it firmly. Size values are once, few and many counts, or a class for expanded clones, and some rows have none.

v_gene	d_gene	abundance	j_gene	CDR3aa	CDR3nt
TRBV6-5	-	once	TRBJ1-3	CASSYLPQSGNTIYF	TGTGCCAGCAGTTACTTACCCCAATCTGGAAACACCATATATTTT
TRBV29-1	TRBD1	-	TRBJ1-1	CSGGQGGTEAFF	TGCAGCGGGGGACAGGGGGGAACTGAAGCTTTCTTT
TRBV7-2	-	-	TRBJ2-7	CASSLEQSSYEQYF	TGTGCCAGCAGCTTAGAACAGAGCTCCTACGAGCAGTACTTC
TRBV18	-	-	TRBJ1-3	CASSRGAVGNTIYF	TGTGCCAGCTCACGGGGGGCCGTCGGAAACACCATATATTTT
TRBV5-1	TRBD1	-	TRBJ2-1	CASSLPGQDYNEQFF	TGCGCCAGCAGCCTACCGGGACAGGACTACAATGAGCAGTTCTTC
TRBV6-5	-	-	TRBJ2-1	CASSTQGANEQFF	TGTGCCAGCAGTACCCAAGGGGCCAATGAGCAGTTCTTC
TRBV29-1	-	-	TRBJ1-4	CSAAGTPEKLFF	TGCAGCGCCGCCGGGACACCTGAAAAACTGTTTTTT
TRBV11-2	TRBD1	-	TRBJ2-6	CASSSIPGTGGSGANVLTF	TGTGCCAGCAGCTCAATTCCCGGGACAGGGGGATCTGGGGCCAACGTCCTGACTTTC
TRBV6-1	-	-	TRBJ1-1	CASSEVWGGGTEAFF	TGTGCCAGCAGTGAAGTGTGGGGTGGGGGCACTGAAGCTTTCTTT
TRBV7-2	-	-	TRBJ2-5	CASSLNWGETQYF	TGTGCCAGCAGCTTAAATTGGGGGGAGACCCAGTACTTC
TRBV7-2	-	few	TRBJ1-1	CASSSGPNTEAFF	TGTGCCAGCAGCTCCGGTCCGAACACTGAAGCTTTCTTT
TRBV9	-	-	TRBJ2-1	CASSVAAPSYNEQFF	TGTGCCAGCAGCGTAGCGGCGCCCTCCTACAATGAGCAGTTCTTC
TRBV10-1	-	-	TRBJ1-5	CASSGQTNQPQHF	TGCGCCAGCAGCGGACAGACCAATCAGCCCCAGCATTTT
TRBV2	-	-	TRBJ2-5	CASSRVETQYF	TGTGCCAGCAGTAGGGTGGAGACCCAGTACTTC
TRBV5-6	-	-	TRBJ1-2	CASSLRYGYTF	TGTGCCAGCAGCTTGCGCTATGGCTACACCTTC
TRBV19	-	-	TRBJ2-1	CASIFMTNSNEQFF	TGTGCCAGTATCTTTATGACAAACTCCAATGAGCAGTTCTTC
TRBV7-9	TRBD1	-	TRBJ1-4	CASSVGQSNEKLFF	TGTGCCAGCAGCGTGGGACAGTCCAATGAAAAACTGTTTTTT
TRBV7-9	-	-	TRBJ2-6	CASSPSFSRARSGANVLTF	TGTGCCAGCAGCCCGAGTTTTTCCAGGGCAAGGTCTGGGGCCAACGTCCTGACTTTC
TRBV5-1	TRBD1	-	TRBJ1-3	CASSSGAVVHRGPGNTIYF	TGCGCCAGCAGCTCGGGTGCGGTCGTTCACAGGGGGCCTGGAAACACCATATATTTT
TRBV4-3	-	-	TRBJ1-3	CASSRTGDSGNTIYF	TGCGCCAGCAGCCGAACGGGGGATTCGGGAAACACCATATATTTT
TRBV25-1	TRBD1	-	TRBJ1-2	CASRHPGQGDYGYTF	TGTGCCAGCAGGCACCCGGGACAGGGCGACTATGGCTACACCTTC
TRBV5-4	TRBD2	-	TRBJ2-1	CASSLRTSGGNEQFF	TGTGCCAGCAGCCTCAGGACTAGCGGCGGCAATGAGCAGTTCTTC
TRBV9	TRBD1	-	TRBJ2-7	CASSDRTGGLYEQYF	TGTGCCAGCAGCGACCGGACAGGGGGCCTCTACGAGCAGTACTTC
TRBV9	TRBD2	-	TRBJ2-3	CASSALGLAGSTDTQYF	TGTGCCAGCAGCGCTCTTGGACTAGCGGGGAGCACAGATACGCAGTATTTT
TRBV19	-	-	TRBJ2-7	CASSPPGSSYEQYF	TGTGCCAGTAGTCCACCAGGGAGCTCCTACGAGCAGTACTTC
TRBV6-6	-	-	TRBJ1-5	CASSYGVQGVNQPQHF	TGTGCCAGCAGTTACGGGGTACAGGGAGTCAATCAGCCCCAGCATTTT
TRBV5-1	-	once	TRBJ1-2	CASSLDPPNYGYTF	TGCGCCAGCAGCTTGGACCCTCCCAACTATGGCTACACCTTC
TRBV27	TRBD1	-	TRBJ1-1	CASRDRGRPEAFF	TGTGCCAGCAGGGACAGGGGACGGCCTGAAGCTTTCTTT
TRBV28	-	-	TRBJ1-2	CASGGGGGYTF	TGTGCCAGTGGTGGGGGAGGGGGCTACACCTTC
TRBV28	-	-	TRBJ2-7	CASSPSDVYEQYF	TGTGCCAGCAGCCCTTCGGATGTCTACGAGCAGTACTTC
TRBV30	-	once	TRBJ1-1	CAWSVGTSAGLEAFF	TGTGCCTGGAGTGTCGGGACCTCGGCTGGGTTAGAAGCTTTCTTT
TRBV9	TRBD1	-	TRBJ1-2	CASSVGQGAGYTF	TGTGCCAGCAGCGTAGGTCAGGGGGCTGGCTACACCTTC
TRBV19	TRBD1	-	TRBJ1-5	CASSSPRGQSNQPQHF	TGTGCCAGTAGTTCTCCGAGGGGACAGAGCAATCAGCCCCAGCATTTT
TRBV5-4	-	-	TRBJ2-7	CASSLPAGLAEQYF	TGTGCCAGCAGCTTGCCAGCTGGTCTAGCCGAGCAGTACTTC
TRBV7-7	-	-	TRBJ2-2	CASSLERAGELFF	TGTGCCAGCAGCTTAGAGAGGGCCGGGGAGCTGTTTTTT
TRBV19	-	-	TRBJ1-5	CASSMRAGDQPQHF	TGTGCCAGTAGTATGAGGGCAGGGGATCAGCCCCAGCATTTT
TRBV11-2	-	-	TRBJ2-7	CASSSTLTYEQYF	TGTGCCAGCAGCTCTACCCTTACGTACGAGCAGTACTTC
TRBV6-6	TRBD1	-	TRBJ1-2	CATRTGGSGYTF	TGTGCCACCCGGACAGGGGGCTCTGGCTACACCTTC
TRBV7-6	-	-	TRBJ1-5	CASNPAPGVGPQHF	TGTGCCAGCAACCCCGCACCGGGGGTAGGGCCCCAGCATTTT
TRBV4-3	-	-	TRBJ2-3	CASSQPRLGTSTDTQYF	TGCGCCAGCAGCCAACCCCGACTGGGAACTAGCACAGATACGCAGTATTTT
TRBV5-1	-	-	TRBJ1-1	CASSLGSWNTEAFF	TGCGCCAGCAGCTTAGGCAGTTGGAACACTGAAGCTTTCTTT
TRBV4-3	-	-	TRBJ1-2	CASSPKEGPYGYTF	TGCGCCAGCAGCCCCAAGGAGGGCCCCTATGGCTACACCTTC
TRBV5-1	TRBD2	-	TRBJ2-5	CASNNPTSGQETQYF	TGCGCCAGCAACAATCCGACTAGCGGCCAAGAGACCCAGTACTTC
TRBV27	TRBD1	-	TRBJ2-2	CASSLEVRGQGAGELFF	TGTGCCAGCAGTTTGGAGGTGCGGGGACAGGGGGCCGGGGAGCTGTTTTTT
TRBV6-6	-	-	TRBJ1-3	CASSYASAGNTIYF	TGTGCCAGCAGTTACGCCAGCGCTGGAAACACCATATATTTT
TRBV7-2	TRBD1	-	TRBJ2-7	CASSLGTGGSYEQYF	TGTGCCAGCAGCTTAGGGACAGGGGGCTCCTACGAGCAGTACTTC
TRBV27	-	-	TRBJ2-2	CASSLASGPTIPGTGELFF	TGTGCCAGCAGTTTAGCTTCGGGACCGACTATCCCGGGGACCGGGGAGCTGTTTTTT
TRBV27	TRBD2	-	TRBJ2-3	CASSPPPGLAGLGTQYF	TGTGCCAGCAGTCCTCCTCCGGGACTAGCGGGCTTGGGTACGCAGTATTTT
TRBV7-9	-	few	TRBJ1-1	CASSSNWGGGTEAFF	TGTGCCAGCAGCTCAAACTGGGGAGGTGGCACTGAAGCTTTCTTT
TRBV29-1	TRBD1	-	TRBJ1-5	CSVGDRGADQPQHF	TGCAGCGTTGGGGACAGGGGAGCCGATCAGCCCCAGCATTTT
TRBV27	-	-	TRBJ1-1	CASSFGLMNTEAFF	TGTGCCAGCAGTTTCGGGCTAATGAACACTGAAGCTTTCTTT